A selection of T cell receptor beta chains follows, all from one sample in a study of identical twins' blood T cells. TCRdb re-called the 5' RACE reads with MiXCR, one entry per CDR3 protein. The data contain fewer than 450,000 distinct CDR3 sequences, roughly 30% of them singletons. Sequencing used PBMCs. The receptors originated from a woman between 18 and 49 years old in good health. Both conserved end residues are part of each CDR3. D genes are given only for firm matches. The size entry is marked missing in some rows and otherwise reads once, few, many or a size class.

V,length,size,J,D,CDR3,DNA
TRBV5-1,13,few,TRBJ2-1,.,CACHPDSHNEQFF,TGCGCCTGCCATCCTGACAGCCACAATGAGCAGTTCTTC
TRBV7-9,15,.,TRBJ2-7,.,CASSPSTGASYEQYF,TGTGCCAGCAGCCCTTCGACAGGAGCCTCCTACGAGCAGTACTTC
TRBV10-3,13,.,TRBJ2-2,.,CANRVGNTGELFF,TGTGCCAATCGCGTTGGGAACACCGGGGAGCTGTTTTTT
TRBV11-2,12,.,TRBJ1-1,.,CASSGIRGVAFF,TGTGCCAGCAGCGGAATACGAGGTGTGGCTTTCTTT
TRBV7-2,16,.,TRBJ2-3,.,CASSTHLRPLVDTQYF,TGTGCCAGCAGCACACACTTGCGGCCGTTAGTAGATACGCAGTATTTT
TRBV6-2/TRBV6-3,13,.,TRBJ2-1,.,CASSWVRYNEQFF,TGTGCCAGCAGCTGGGTAAGGTACAATGAGCAGTTCTTC
TRBV10-1,12,few,TRBJ2-2,.,CASGTNTGELFF,TGCGCCAGCGGAACGAACACCGGGGAGCTGTTTTTT
TRBV6-1,17,many,TRBJ1-1,.,CASRPLWEREKNTEAFF,TGTGCCAGCAGGCCACTTTGGGAGAGGGAGAAGAACACTGAAGCTTTCTTT
TRBV7-8,19,few,TRBJ2-1,TRBD1,CASSLALTRGQGEFGEQFF,TGTGCCAGCAGCTTAGCGCTCACCCGAGGACAGGGGGAATTCGGTGAGCAGTTCTTC
TRBV5-1,13,few,TRBJ2-3,.,CASKQRLGDTQYF,TGCGCCAGCAAACAGCGACTGGGAGATACGCAGTATTTT
TRBV7-2,16,once,TRBJ1-3,.,CASSLGPPGGGNTIYF,TGTGCCAGCAGCTTAGGCCCCCCGGGAGGTGGAAACACCATATATTTT
TRBV29-1,13,few,TRBJ2-2,TRBD1,CSASGQGSGELFF,TGCAGCGCCAGTGGACAGGGGTCCGGGGAGCTGTTTTTT
TRBV19,13,few,TRBJ1-5,.,CASNLGGDRPQHF,TGTGCCAGTAACCTCGGGGGAGATCGGCCCCAGCATTTT
TRBV12-3/TRBV12-4,14,.,TRBJ2-1,TRBD1,CASSFGTGTLEQFF,TGTGCCAGCAGTTTTGGGACAGGCACCCTTGAGCAGTTCTTC
TRBV20-1,16,.,TRBJ2-2,TRBD1,CSARGAGTGVAGELFF,TGCAGTGCTAGAGGTGCCGGGACAGGGGTAGCCGGGGAGCTGTTTTTT
TRBV12-3/TRBV12-4,15,many,TRBJ1-5,.,CASSYSQEYGQPQHF,TGTGCCAGCAGTTATTCGCAGGAGTACGGCCAGCCCCAGCATTTT
TRBV5-4,16,few,TRBJ2-2,.,CASSLKTRENTGELFF,TGTGCCAGCAGCTTGAAGACGCGGGAGAACACCGGGGAGCTGTTTTTT
TRBV10-3,13,.,TRBJ1-3,.,CAISEERGNTIYF,TGTGCCATCAGTGAGGAGCGGGGAAACACCATATATTTT
TRBV20-1,14,few,TRBJ2-5,.,CSAEPNFPKETQYF,TGCAGTGCCGAGCCTAACTTTCCTAAAGAGACCCAGTACTTC
TRBV7-2,16,.,TRBJ1-2,.,CASSLNPGQKNYGYTF,TGTGCCAGCAGCTTAAACCCGGGACAAAAAAACTATGGCTACACCTTC
TRBV3-1,13,.,TRBJ1-3,.,CVSSRATGNTIYF,TGTGTCAGCAGCCGGGCAACTGGAAACACCATATATTTT
TRBV7-3,13,few,TRBJ2-2,.,CASSEQGPGEPFF,TGTGCCAGCAGCGAACAGGGTCCCGGGGAGCCGTTTTTT
TRBV9,15,few,TRBJ2-1,.,CASSVGTSPYNEQFF,TGTGCCAGCAGCGTGGGGACTTCCCCCTACAATGAGCAGTTCTTC
TRBV2,14,few,TRBJ2-1,.,CASSEDGTYNEQFF,TGTGCCAGCAGTGAGGACGGAACCTACAATGAGCAGTTCTTC
TRBV7-2,14,.,TRBJ1-4,TRBD1,CASSRAYRGEKLFF,TGTGCCAGCAGCCGAGCTTACAGGGGTGAAAAACTGTTTTTT
TRBV5-1,12,.,TRBJ2-1,.,CASSLITNEQFF,TGCGCCAGCAGCTTAATCACTAATGAGCAGTTCTTC
TRBV5-1,15,.,TRBJ2-1,.,CASRRGLTADNEQFF,TGCGCCAGCAGGAGGGGCCTAACGGCGGACAATGAGCAGTTCTTC
TRBV9,15,.,TRBJ1-3,.,CASSVRSGTGNTIYF,TGTGCCAGCAGCGTACGGTCCGGAACTGGAAACACCATATATTTT
TRBV29-1,14,.,TRBJ2-5,TRBD2,CSGKAGARLETQYF,TGCAGCGGAAAAGCGGGAGCTAGGTTAGAGACCCAGTACTTC
TRBV5-1,17,.,TRBJ1-3,.,CASSLVVSGSLGNTIYF,TGCGCCAGCAGCCTAGTAGTCTCTGGATCTCTTGGAAACACCATATATTTT
TRBV27,14,.,TRBJ2-1,.,CASSSTGARNEQFF,TGTGCCAGCAGTTCTACGGGGGCGCGCAATGAGCAGTTCTTC
TRBV18,15,.,TRBJ1-4,.,CASSPPGGGNEKLFF,TGTGCCAGCTCACCACCGGGCGGTGGTAATGAAAAACTGTTTTTT
TRBV9,18,.,TRBJ1-2,.,CASSVHAGKGAIGYGYTF,TGTGCCAGCAGCGTACACGCAGGGAAGGGAGCAATTGGCTATGGCTACACCTTC
TRBV13,15,.,TRBJ1-6,.,CASSPPGEYNSPLHF,TGTGCCAGCAGCCCCCCGGGGGAGTATAATTCACCCCTCCACTTT
TRBV20-1,13,few,TRBJ2-3,.,CSAEGQTKNTQYF,TGCAGTGCTGAGGGTCAAACTAAAAATACGCAGTATTTT
TRBV2,16,many,TRBJ1-1,.,CASSEEMEFMNTEAFF,TGTGCCAGCAGTGAAGAAATGGAGTTCATGAACACTGAAGCTTTCTTT
TRBV20-1,13,few,TRBJ1-1,.,CSVWGAVNTEAFF,TGCAGTGTGTGGGGGGCGGTGAACACTGAAGCTTTCTTT
TRBV10-2,15,.,TRBJ2-3,TRBD2,CASRRTSGDSDTQYF,TGCGCCAGCAGGCGGACTAGCGGGGACTCAGATACGCAGTATTTT
TRBV4-2,18,.,TRBJ1-4,TRBD1,CAGSQVELQGTLNEKLFF,TGTGCCGGCAGCCAAGTGGAGCTACAGGGGACACTTAATGAAAAACTGTTTTTT
TRBV7-9,14,.,TRBJ1-3,.,CASSLITTGNTIYF,TGTGCCAGCAGCTTAATAACAACAGGAAACACCATATATTTT
TRBV7-2,15,once,TRBJ2-3,TRBD2,CASSFSGSGGDTQYF,TGTGCCAGCAGCTTTAGCGGGAGTGGTGGAGATACGCAGTATTTT
TRBV7-6,13,.,TRBJ2-2,.,CASRGVLAGELFF,TGTGCCAGCAGAGGGGTATTGGCCGGGGAGCTGTTTTTT
TRBV7-3,13,.,TRBJ2-1,.,CASSLMEGGEQFF,TGTGCCAGCAGCTTAATGGAAGGTGGTGAGCAGTTCTTC
TRBV28,14,.,TRBJ1-5,TRBD1,CASSFRTGGQPQHF,TGTGCCAGCAGTTTTCGGACAGGGGGCCAGCCCCAGCATTTT
TRBV3-1,14,.,TRBJ1-2,TRBD1,CASNAKAGGGGDTF,TGTGCCAGCAACGCAAAAGCAGGGGGAGGAGGCGACACCTTC
TRBV2,12,.,TRBJ1-2,.,CASSEGYYGYTF,TGTGCCAGCAGTGAGGGATACTATGGCTACACCTTC
TRBV20-1,14,.,TRBJ1-2,.,CSARESVGSYGYTF,TGCAGTGCTAGAGAGTCCGTTGGCTCCTATGGCTACACCTTC
TRBV4-3,15,.,TRBJ1-1,.,CASSARHSLNTEAFF,TGCGCCAGCAGCGCAAGACATAGTTTGAACACTGAAGCTTTCTTT
TRBV20-1,14,.,TRBJ1-4,.,CSARDPSGNEKLFF,TGCAGTGCTAGAGATCCCAGTGGAAATGAAAAACTGTTTTTT
TRBV12-3/TRBV12-4,16,.,TRBJ1-5,.,CASSFSPGRGNQPQHF,TGTGCCAGCAGTTTTTCGCCAGGGCGAGGAAATCAGCCCCAGCATTTT